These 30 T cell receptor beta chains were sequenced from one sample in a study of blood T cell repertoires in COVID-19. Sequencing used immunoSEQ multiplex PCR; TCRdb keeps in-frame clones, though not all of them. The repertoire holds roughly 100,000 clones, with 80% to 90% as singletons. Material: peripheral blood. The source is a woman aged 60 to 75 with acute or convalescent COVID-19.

CDR3 residues: CASSFTGNNQPQHF. CDR3 in DNA: TGTGCCAGCAGCTTCACGGGGAACAATCAGCCCCAGCATTTT. J is TRBJ1-5 and V is TRBV7-9; no clear D gene. V was pared by 3 bases and J by 3 bases, with 9 bases between. This CDR3 has 14 residues. Germline values: CDR1 SEHNR, CDR2 FQNEAQ (reference sequence).

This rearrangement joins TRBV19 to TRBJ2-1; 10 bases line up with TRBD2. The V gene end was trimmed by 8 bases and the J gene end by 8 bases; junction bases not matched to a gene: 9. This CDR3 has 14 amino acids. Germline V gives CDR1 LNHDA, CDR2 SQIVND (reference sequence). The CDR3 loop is CASQAGGISDEQFF. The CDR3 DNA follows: TGTGCCAGTCAAGCGGGAGGGATTAGCGATGAGCAGTTCTTC.

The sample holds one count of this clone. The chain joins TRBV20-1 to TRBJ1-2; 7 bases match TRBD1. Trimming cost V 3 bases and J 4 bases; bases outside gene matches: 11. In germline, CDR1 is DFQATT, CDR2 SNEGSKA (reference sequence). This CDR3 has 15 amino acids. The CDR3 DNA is TGCAGTGCTAGTGGGACTCCGGGACAGCTCTATGGCTACACCTTC. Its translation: CSASGTPGQLYGYTF.

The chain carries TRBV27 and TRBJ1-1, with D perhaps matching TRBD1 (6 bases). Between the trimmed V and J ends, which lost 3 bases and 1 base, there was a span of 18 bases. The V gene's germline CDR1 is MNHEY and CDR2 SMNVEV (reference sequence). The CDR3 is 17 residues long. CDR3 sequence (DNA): TGTGCCAGCAGTTTCCTAAACCTCCGGGACAAGAACACTGAAGCTTTCTTT. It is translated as CASSFLNLRDKNTEAFF.

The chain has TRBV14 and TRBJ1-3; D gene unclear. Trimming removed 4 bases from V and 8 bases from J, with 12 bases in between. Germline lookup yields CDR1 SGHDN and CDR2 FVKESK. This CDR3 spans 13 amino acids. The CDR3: CASSPPREDTIYF. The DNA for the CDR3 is TGTGCCAGCAGCCCACCCCGGGAAGACACCATATATTTT.

CDR3 region: CASSLSLGTEAFF. The DNA for the CDR3 is TGTGCCAGCAGCCTTTCCCTCGGGACTGAAGCTTTCTTT. The chain recombines TRBV14 with TRBJ1-1; D gene ambiguous. V shed 4 bases and J shed 5 bases, with 11 bases lying between them. The CDR3 is 13 residues long. Germline V CDR1 and CDR2: SGHDN, FVKESK.

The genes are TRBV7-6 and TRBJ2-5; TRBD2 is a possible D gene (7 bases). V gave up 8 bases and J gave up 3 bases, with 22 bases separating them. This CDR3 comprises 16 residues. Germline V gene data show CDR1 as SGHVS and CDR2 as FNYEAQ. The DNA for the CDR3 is TGTGCCAGCGCCTATAGGGGGGGGCTAGCGGAAGAGACCCAGTACTTC. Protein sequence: CASAYRGGLAEETQYF.

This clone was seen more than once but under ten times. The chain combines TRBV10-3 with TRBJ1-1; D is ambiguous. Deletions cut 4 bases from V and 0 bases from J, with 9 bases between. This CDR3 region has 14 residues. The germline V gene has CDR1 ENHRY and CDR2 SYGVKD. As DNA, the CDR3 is TGTGCCATCAGTGGGGCCCCTTTGAACACTGAAGCTTTCTTT. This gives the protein CAISGAPLNTEAFF.

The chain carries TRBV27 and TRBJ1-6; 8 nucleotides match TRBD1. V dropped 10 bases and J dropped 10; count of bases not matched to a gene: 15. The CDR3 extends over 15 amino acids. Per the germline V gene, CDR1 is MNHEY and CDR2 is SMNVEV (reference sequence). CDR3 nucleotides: TGTGCCACCACTGGGACGACAGGGGAGGGATCACCCCTCCACTTT. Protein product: CATTGTTGEGSPLHF.

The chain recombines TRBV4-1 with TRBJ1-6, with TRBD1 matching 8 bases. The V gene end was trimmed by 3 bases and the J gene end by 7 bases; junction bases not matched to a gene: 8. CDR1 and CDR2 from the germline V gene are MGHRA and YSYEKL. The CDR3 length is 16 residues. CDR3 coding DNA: TGCGCCAGCAGCCAGAATCCGGGACAGGACAATTCACCCCTCCACTTT. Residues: CASSQNPGQDNSPLHF.

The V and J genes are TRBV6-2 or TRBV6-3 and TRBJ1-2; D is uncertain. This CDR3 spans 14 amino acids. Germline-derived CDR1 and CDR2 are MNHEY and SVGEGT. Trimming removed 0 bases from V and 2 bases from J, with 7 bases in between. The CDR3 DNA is TGTGCCAGCAGTTACTCGGGCACAAACTATGGCTACACCTTC. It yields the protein CASSYSGTNYGYTF.

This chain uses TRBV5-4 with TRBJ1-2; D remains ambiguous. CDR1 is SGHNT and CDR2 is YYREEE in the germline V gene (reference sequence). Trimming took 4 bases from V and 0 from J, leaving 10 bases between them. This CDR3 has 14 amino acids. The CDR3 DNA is TGTGCCAGCAGCCTAAGTACGTCTAACTATGGCTACACCTTC. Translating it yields CASSLSTSNYGYTF. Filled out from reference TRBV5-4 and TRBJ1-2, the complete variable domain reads ETGVTQSPTHLIKTRGQQVTLRCSSQSGHNTVSWYQQALGQGPQFIFQYYREEENGRGNFPPRFSGLQFPNYSSELNVNALELDDSALYLCASSLSTSNYGYTFGSGTRLTVV.

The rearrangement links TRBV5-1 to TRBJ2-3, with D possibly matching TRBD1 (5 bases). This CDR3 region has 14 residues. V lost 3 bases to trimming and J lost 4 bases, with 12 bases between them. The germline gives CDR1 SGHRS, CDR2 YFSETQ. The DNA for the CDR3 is TGCGCCAGCAGCTCAGGGAATCGGCCAGATACGCAGTATTTT. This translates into CASSSGNRPDTQYF.

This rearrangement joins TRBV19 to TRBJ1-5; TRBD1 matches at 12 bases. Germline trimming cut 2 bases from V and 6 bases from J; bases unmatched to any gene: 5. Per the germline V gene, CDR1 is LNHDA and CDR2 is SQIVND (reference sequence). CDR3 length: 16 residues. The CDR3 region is CASSIPGQGARQPQHF. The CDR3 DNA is TGTGCCAGTAGTATACCGGGACAGGGGGCACGTCAGCCCCAGCATTTT.

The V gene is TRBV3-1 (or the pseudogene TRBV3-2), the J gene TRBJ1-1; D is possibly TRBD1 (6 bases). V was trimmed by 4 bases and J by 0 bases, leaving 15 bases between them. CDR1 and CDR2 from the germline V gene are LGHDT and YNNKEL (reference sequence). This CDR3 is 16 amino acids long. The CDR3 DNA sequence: TGTGCCAGCAGCCCCTCGAGGACAGCCATGAACACTGAAGCTTTCTTT. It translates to CASSPSRTAMNTEAFF.

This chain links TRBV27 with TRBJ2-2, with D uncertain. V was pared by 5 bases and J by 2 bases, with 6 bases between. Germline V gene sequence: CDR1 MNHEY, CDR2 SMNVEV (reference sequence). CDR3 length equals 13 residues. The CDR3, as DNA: TGTGCCAGCAGTCGGTTCAACACCGGGGAGCTGTTTTTT. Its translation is CASSRFNTGELFF.

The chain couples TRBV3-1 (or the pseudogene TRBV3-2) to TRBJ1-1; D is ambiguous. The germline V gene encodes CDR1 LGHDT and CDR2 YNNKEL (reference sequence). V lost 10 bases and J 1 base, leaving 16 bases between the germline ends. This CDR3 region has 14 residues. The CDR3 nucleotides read TGTGCCACAGCACAAGGAGCAGCGAACACTGAAGCTTTCTTT. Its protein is CATAQGAANTEAFF.

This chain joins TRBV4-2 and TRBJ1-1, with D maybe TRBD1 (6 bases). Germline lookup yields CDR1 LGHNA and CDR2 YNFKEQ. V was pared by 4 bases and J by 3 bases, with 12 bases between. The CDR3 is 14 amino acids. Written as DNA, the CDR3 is TGTGCCAGCAGCCGCGACACAGGGTACACTGAAGCTTTCTTT. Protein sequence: CASSRDTGYTEAFF.

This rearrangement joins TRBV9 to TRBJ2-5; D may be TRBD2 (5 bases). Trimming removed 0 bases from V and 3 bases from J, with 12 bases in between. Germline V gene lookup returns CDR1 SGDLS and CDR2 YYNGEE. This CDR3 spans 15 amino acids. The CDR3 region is CASSVGGPVEETQYF. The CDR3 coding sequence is TGTGCCAGCAGCGTAGGCGGGCCGGTGGAAGAGACCCAGTACTTC.

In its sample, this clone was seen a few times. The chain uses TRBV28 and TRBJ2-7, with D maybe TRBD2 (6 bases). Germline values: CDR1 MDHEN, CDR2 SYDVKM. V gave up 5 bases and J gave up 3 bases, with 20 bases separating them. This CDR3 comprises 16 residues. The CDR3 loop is CASSRRGILGFYEQYF. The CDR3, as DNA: TGTGCCAGCAGTCGCCGGGGGATACTAGGTTTCTACGAGCAGTACTTC.

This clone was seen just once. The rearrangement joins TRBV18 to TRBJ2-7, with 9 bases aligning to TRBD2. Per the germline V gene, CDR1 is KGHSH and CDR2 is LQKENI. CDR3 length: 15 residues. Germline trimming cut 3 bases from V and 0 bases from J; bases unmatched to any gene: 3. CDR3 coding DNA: TGTGCCAGCTCACCTGGTAGCGGGGGCTCCTACGAGCAGTACGTC. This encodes CASSPGSGGSYEQYV.

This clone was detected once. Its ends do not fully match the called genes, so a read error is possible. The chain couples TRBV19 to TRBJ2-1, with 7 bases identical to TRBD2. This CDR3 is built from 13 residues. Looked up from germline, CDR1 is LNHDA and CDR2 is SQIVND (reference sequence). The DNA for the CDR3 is TGTGCCAGTAGTATCAGAAGGGAGGGTGAGGAGTTCTTC. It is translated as CASSIRREGEEFF.

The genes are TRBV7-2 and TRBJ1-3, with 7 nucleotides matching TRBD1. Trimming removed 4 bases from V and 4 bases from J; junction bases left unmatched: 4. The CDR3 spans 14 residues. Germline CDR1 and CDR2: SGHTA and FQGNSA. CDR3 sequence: CASSSQGFGNTIYF. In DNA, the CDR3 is TGTGCCAGCAGCTCACAGGGGTTCGGAAACACCATATATTTT.

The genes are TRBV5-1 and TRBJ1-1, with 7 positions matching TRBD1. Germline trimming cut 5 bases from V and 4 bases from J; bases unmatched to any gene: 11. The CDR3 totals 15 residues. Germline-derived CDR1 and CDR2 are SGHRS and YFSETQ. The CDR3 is CASSSDQGVSTEAFF. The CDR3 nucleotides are TGCGCCAGCAGTTCCGATCAGGGGGTTAGCACTGAAGCTTTCTTT.

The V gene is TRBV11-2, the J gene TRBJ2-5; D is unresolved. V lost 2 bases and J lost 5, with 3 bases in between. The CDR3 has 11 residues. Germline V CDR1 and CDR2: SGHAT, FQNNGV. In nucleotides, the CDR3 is TGTGCCAGCAGCTTACATGAGACCCAGTACTTC. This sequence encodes CASSLHETQYF.

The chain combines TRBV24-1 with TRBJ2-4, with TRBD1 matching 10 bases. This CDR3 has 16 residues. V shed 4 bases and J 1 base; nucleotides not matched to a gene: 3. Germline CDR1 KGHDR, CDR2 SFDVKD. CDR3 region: CATSDSGQGAKNIQYF. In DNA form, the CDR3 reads TGTGCCACCAGTGACTCGGGACAGGGGGCCAAAAACATTCAGTACTTC.

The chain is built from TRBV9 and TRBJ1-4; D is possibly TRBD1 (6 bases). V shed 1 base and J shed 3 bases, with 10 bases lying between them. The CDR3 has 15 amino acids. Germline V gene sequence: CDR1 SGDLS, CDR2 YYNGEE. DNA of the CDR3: TGTGCCAGCAGCGTACTCGGGACACCTAATGAAAAACTGTTTTTT. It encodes CASSVLGTPNEKLFF.

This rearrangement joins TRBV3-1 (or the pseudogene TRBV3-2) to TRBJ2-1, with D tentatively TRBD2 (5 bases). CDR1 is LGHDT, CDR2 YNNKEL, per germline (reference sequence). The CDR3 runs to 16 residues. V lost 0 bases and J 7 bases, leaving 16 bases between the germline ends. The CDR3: CASSQDSGLSVNEQFF. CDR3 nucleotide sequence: TGTGCCAGCAGCCAAGATTCAGGACTGTCCGTTAATGAGCAGTTCTTC.

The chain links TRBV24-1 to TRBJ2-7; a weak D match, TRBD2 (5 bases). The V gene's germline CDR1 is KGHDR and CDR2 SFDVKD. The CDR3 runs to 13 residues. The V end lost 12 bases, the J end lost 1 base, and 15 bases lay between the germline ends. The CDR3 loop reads CAPLFSGSYEQYV. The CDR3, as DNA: TGTGCCCCCCTGTTTTCGGGGTCCTACGAGCAGTACGTC.

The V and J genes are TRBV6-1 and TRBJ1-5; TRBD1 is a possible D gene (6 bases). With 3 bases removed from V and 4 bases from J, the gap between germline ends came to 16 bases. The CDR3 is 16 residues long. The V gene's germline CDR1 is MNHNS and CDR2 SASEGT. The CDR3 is CASSEGTQGRNQPQHF. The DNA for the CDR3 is TGTGCCAGCAGTGAGGGTACCCAGGGGAGAAATCAGCCCCAGCATTTT.